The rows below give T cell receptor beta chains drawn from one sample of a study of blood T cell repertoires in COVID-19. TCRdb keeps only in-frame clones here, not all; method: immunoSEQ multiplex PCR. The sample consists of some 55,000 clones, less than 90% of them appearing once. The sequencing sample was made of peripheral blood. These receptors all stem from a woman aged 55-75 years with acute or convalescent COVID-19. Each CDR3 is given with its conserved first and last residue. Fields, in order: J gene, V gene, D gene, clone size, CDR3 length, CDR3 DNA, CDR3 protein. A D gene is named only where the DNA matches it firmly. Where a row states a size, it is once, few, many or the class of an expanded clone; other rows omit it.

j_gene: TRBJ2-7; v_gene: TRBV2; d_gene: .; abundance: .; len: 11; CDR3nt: TGTGCCAGCAGTCTCTCCTACGAGCAGTACTTC; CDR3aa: CASSLSYEQYF
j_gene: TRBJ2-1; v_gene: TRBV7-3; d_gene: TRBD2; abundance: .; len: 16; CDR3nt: TGTGCCAGCAGCTTAGGCGGGAGTAGATCCTACAATGAGCAGTTCTTC; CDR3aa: CASSLGGSRSYNEQFF
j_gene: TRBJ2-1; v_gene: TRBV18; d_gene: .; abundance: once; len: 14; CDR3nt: TGTGCCAGCTCACCACAATCGGCGGACAATGAGCAGTTCTTC; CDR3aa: CASSPQSADNEQFF
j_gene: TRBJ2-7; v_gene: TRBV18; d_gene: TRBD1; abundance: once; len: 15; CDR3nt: TGTGCCAGCTCCAGACAAGGACAGGGAAGGGGCGAGCAGTACTTC; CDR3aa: CASSRQGQGRGEQYF
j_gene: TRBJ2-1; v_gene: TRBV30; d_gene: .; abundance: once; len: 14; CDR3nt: TGTGCCTGGAGTGTGGGAGTCTCCTACAATGAGCAGTTCTTC; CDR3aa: CAWSVGVSYNEQFF
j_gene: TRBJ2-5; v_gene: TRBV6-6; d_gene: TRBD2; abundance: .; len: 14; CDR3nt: TGTGCCAGCTATCTCGGCGGGGGTAGCGAGACCCAGTACTTC; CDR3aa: CASYLGGGSETQYF
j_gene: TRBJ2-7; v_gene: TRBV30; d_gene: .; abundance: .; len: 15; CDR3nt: TGTGCCTGGAGTGTGGGGCATGTACTCTCCTACGAGCAGTACTTC; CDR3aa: CAWSVGHVLSYEQYF
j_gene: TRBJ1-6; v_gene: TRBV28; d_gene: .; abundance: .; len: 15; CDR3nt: TGTGCCAGCAGTTTGAGTCAGAGCAGGAATTCACCCCTCCACTTT; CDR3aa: CASSLSQSRNSPLHF
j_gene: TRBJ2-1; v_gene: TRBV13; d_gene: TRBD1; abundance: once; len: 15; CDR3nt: TGTGCCAGCAGCTCGGACAGGAGCTCCTACAATGAGCAGTTCTTC; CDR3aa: CASSSDRSSYNEQFF
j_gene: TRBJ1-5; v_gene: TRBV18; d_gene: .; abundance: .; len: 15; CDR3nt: TGTGCCAGCTCACCATCCACAGGTCCCAATCAGCCCCAGCATTTT; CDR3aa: CASSPSTGPNQPQHF
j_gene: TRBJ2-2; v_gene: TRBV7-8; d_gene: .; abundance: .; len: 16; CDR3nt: TGTGCCAGCAGCTTAGCGTGGTCAGGGGACACCGGGGAGCTGTTTTTT; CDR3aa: CASSLAWSGDTGELFF
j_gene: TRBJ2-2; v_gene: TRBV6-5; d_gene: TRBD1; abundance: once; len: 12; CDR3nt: TGTGCCAGCAGGAGGGGGCGGGGGGAGCTGTTTTTT; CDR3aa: CASRRGRGELFF
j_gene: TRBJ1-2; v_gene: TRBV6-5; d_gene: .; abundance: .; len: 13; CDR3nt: TGTGCCAGCAGTTACGAGGGAGTCTATGGCTACACCTTC; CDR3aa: CASSYEGVYGYTF
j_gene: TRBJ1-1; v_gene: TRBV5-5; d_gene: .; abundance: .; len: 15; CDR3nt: TGTGCCAGCAGCTTTGGAGGGAGCATGAACACTGAAGCTTTCTTT; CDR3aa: CASSFGGSMNTEAFF
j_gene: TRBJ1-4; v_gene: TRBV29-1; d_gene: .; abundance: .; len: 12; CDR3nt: TGCAGCGTATCTGCAACTAATGAAAAACTGTTTTTT; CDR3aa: CSVSATNEKLFF
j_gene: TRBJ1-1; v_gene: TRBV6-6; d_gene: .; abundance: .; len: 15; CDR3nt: TGTGCCAGCAGTTACTCAAGGGGTACGAACACTGAAGCTTTCTTT; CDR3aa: CASSYSRGTNTEAFF
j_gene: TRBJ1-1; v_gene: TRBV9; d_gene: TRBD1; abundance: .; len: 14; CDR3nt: TGTGCCAGCAGCGTAGAGGGGGCCGGCACTGAAGCTTTCTTT; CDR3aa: CASSVEGAGTEAFF
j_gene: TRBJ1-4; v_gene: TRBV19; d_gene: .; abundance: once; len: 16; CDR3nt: TGTGCCAGTAGTATGACGTTCCACAGGGTGGATGAAAAACTGTTTTTT; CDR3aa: CASSMTFHRVDEKLFF
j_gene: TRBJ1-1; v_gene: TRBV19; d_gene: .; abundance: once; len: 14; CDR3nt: TGTGCCAGTAGGACCGAACAGGGTCGCACTGAAGCTTTCTTT; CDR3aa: CASRTEQGRTEAFF
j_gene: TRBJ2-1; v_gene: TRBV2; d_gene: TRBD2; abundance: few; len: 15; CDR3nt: TGTGCCAGCAGCCCCATCGCGGGGGGCTCTGGTGAGCAGTTCTTC; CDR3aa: CASSPIAGGSGEQFF
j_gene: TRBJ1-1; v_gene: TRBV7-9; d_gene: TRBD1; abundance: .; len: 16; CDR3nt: TGTGCCAGCAGCCCCCCCTCGACAGGGCGGGTAACTGAAGCTTTCTTT; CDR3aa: CASSPPSTGRVTEAFF
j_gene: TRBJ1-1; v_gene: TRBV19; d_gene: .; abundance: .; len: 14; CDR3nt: TGTGCCAGTAGTATGTACGCAGGGTCGCGTGAAGCTTTCTTT; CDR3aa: CASSMYAGSREAFF
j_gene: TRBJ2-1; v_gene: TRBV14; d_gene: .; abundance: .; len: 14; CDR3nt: TGTGCCAGCAGCCGGGTGGGGGCCGGCGATGAGCAGTTCTTC; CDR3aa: CASSRVGAGDEQFF
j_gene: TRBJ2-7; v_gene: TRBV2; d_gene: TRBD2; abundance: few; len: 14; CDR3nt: TGTGCCAGCAGGGGACTAGCCTCAGTCATTGAGCAGTACTTC; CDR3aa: CASRGLASVIEQYF
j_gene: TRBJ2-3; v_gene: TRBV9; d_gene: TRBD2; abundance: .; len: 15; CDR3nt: TGTGCCAGCAGCGTAGATAGCGGGAGGACAGATACGCAGTATTTT; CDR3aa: CASSVDSGRTDTQYF
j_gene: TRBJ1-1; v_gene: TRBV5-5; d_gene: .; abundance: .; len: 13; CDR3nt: TGTGCCAGCAGCGGGGCAGGGGTCACTGAAGCTTTCTTT; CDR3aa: CASSGAGVTEAFF
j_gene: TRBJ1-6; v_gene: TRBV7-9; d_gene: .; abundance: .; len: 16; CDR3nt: TGTGCCAGCAGCTTAGGTTCGAGTCTTCTCAATTCACCCCTCCACTTT; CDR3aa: CASSLGSSLLNSPLHF
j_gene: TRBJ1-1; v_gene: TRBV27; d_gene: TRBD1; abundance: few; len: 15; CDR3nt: TGTGCCAGCAGAAGAACGCGGACAGGGAACACTGAAGCTTTCTTT; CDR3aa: CASRRTRTGNTEAFF
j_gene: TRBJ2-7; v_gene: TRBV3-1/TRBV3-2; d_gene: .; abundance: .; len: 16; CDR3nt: TGTGCCAGCAGCCCCGGTGGCAGGATCTCTTTTTACGAGCAGTACTTC; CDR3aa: CASSPGGRISFYEQYF
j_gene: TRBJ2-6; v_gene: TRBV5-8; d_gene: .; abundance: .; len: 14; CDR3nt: TGTGCCAGCAGCCAGTTCTCTGGGGCCAACGTCCTGACTTTC; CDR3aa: CASSQFSGANVLTF
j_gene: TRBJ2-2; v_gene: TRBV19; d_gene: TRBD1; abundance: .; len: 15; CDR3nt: TGTGCCAGTAGTATCCAGGGGGCTCGAACCGGGGAGCTGTTTTTT; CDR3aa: CASSIQGARTGELFF
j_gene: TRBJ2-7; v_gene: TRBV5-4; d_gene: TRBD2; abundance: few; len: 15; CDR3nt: TGTGCCAGCAGCCTCCTAGCGGGAGGAGCCTACGAGCAGTACTTC; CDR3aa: CASSLLAGGAYEQYF
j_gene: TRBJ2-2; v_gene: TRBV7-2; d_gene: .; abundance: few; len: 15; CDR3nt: TGTGCCAGCAGCTTTAAGGGGCGAGACACCGGGGAGCTGTTTTTT; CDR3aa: CASSFKGRDTGELFF
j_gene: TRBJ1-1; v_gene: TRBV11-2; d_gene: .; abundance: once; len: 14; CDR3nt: TGTGCCAGCAGCTTAGCTTGGGGGGACACTGAAGCTTTCTTT; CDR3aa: CASSLAWGDTEAFF
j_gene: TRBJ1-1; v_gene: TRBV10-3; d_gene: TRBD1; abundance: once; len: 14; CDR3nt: TGTGCCATCAGTGGTGGGGGACAGTACACTGAAGCTTTCTTT; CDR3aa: CAISGGGQYTEAFF
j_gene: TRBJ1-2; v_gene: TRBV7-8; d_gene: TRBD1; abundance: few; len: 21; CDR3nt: TGTGCCAGCACCGATCGTCGGATTTCTTTCCTCCGGGACAGGGGGATCTATGGCTACACCTTC; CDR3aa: CASTDRRISFLRDRGIYGYTF
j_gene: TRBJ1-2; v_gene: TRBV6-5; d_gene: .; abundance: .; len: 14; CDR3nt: TGTGCCAGCAGTTACTCTCAGGGATCGGGTGGCTACACCTTC; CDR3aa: CASSYSQGSGGYTF
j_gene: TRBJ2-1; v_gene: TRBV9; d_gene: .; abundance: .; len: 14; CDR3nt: TGTGCCAGCAGCATCCGTGGGGAGAATGGGGAGCAGTTCTTC; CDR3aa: CASSIRGENGEQFF
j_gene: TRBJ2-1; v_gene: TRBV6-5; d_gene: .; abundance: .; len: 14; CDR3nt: TGTGCCAGCAGCTCCCCCGGAGGCAGCAATGAGCAGTTCTTC; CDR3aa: CASSSPGGSNEQFF
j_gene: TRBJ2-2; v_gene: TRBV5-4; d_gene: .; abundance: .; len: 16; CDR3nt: TGTGCCAGCAGCTTGAGGTCAGGGGCGCCCACCGGGGAGCTGTTTTTT; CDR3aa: CASSLRSGAPTGELFF
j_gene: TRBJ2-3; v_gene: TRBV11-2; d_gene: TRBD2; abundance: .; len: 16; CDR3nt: TGTGCCAGCAGCTCGCGGGGGGGGCTCTCGTGGGATACGCAGTATTTT; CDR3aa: CASSSRGGLSWDTQYF
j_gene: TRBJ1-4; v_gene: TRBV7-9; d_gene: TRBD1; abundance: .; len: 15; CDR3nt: TGTGCCAGCAGCTTAAGACAGGGCTCCAATGAAAAACTGTTTTTT; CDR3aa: CASSLRQGSNEKLFF
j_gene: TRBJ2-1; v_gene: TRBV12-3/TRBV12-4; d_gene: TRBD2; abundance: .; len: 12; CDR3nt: TGTGCCAGCAGCCCCGGGGCGGGAGAGGGTTTCTTC; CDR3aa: CASSPGAGEGFF